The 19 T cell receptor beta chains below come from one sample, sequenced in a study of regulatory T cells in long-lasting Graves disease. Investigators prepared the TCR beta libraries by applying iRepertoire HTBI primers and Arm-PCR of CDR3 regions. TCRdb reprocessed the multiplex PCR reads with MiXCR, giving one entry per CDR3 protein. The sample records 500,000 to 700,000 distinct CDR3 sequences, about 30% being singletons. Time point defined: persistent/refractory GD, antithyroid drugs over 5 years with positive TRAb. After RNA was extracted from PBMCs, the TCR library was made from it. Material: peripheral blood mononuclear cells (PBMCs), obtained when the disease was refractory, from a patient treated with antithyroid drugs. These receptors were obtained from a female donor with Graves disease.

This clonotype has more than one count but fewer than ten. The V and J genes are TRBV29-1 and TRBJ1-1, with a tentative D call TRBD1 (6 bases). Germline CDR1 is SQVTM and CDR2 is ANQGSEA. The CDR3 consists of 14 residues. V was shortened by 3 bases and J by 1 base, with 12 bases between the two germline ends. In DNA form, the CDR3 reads TGCAGCGTTGATACCGGGACACAGAACACTGAAGCTTTCTTT. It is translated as CSVDTGTQNTEAFF.

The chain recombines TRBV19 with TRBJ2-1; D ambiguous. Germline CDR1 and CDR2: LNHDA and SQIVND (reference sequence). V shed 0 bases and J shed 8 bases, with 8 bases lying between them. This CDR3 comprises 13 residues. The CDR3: CASSIEFDYEQFF. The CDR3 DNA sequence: TGTGCCAGTAGTATAGAGTTCGACTATGAGCAGTTCTTC. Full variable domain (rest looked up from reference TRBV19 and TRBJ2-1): DGGITQSPKYLFRKEGQNVTLSCEQNLNHDAMYWYRQDPGQGLRLIYYSQIVNDFQKGDIAEGYSVSREKKESFPLTVTSAQKNPTAFYLCASSIEFDYEQFFGPGTRLTVL.

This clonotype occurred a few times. CDR3 DNA sequence: TGCAGTGCCGCAGGTGGGACTAACTATGGCTACACCTTC. Encoded protein: CSAAGGTNYGYTF. This sequence joins TRBV20-1 and TRBJ1-2; no firm D call. CDR3 length: 13 amino acids. In germline, CDR1 is DFQATT, CDR2 SNEGSKA (reference sequence). Deletions cut 6 bases from V and 0 bases from J, with 11 bases between.

In DNA, the CDR3 is TGTGCCAGCAGTTTGGAGGCGGAGTCTTGGACACCCCTCCACTTT. Its protein is CASSLEAESWTPLHF. The chain joins TRBV12-3 or TRBV12-4 to TRBJ1-6; no clear D. Trimming removed 3 bases from V and 11 bases from J, with 17 bases in between. This CDR3 has 15 residues.

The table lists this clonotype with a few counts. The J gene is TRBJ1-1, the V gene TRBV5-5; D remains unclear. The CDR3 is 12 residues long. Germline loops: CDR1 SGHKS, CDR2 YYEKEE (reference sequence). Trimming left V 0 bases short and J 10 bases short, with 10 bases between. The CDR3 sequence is CASSLVGLGAFF. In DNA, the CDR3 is TGTGCCAGCAGCTTGGTCGGGCTGGGAGCTTTCTTT.

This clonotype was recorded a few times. The CDR3 protein is CSAGGLTGETQYF. The DNA of the CDR3 is TGCAGTGCCGGGGGACTGACAGGGGAGACCCAGTACTTC. V and J are TRBV20-1 and TRBJ2-5, with D perhaps TRBD1 (7 bases). This CDR3 contains 13 residues. Germline V gene lookup returns CDR1 DFQATT and CDR2 SNEGSKA (reference sequence). Trimming left V 6 bases short and J 5 bases short, with 16 bases between.

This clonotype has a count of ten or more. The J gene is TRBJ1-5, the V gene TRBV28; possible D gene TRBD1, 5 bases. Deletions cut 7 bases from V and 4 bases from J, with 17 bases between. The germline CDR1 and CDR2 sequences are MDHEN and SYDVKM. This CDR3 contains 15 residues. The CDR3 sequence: CASTGEAGRNQPQHF. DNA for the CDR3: TGTGCCAGCACCGGAGAAGCAGGGCGGAATCAGCCCCAGCATTTT.

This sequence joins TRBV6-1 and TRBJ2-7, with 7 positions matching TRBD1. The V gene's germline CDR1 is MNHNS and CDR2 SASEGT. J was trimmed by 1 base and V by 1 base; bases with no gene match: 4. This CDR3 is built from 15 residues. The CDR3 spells CASSEVGTDSYEQYF. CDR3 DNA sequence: TGTGCCAGCAGTGAAGTGGGGACAGATTCCTACGAGCAGTACTTC.

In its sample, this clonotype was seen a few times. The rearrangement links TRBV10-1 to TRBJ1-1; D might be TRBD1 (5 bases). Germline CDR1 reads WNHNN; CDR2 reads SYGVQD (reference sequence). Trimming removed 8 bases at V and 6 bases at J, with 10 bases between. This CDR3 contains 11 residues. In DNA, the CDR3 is TGCGCCAGCTCGGGGGGTGCTGAAGCTTTCTTT. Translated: CASSGGAEAFF.

CDR3 protein: CASRPRQELLRTEAFF. CDR3 bases: TGTGCCAGCCGGCCTAGGCAGGAACTCCTACGGACTGAAGCTTTCTTT. The V call is TRBV25-1, the J call TRBJ1-1; D not resolved. Between the trimmed V and J ends, which lost 8 bases and 5 bases, there was a span of 24 bases. The CDR3 runs to 16 residues. Per germline, CDR1 MGHDK and CDR2 SYGVNS.

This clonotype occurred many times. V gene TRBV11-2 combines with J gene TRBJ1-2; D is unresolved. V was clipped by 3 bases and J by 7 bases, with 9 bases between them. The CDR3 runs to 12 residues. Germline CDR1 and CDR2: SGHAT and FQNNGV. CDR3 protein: CASSFPGFGYTF. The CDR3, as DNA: TGTGCCAGCAGCTTCCCAGGTTTTGGCTACACCTTC.

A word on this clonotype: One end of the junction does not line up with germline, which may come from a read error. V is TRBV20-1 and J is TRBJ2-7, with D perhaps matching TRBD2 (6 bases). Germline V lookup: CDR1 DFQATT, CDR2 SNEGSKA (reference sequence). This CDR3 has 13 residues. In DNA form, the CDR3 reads TGCAGTGCTAGAGCGGGAGCATCCTACAAGCAGTACTTC. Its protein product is CSARAGASYKQYF.

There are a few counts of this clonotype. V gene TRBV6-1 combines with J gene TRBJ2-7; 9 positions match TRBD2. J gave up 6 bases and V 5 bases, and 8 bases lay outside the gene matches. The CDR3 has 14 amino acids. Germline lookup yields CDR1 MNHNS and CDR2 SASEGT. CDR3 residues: CASSTSGLPAEQYF. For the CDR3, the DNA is TGTGCCAGCAGTACTAGCGGGTTACCTGCCGAGCAGTACTTC.

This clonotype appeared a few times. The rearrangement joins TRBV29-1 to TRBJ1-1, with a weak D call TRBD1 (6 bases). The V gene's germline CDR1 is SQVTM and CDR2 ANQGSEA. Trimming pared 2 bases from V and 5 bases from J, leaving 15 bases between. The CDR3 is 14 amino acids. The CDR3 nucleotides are TGCAGCGTTGAATTGCGGGGGCGGCGGACTGAAGCTTTCTTT. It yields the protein CSVELRGRRTEAFF. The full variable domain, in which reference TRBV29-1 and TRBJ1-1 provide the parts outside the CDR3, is SAVISQKPSRDICQRGTSLTIQCQVDSQVTMMFWYRQQPGQSLTLIATANQGSEATYESGFVIDKFPISRPNLTFSTLTVSNMSPEDSSIYLCSVELRGRRTEAFFGQGTRLTVV.

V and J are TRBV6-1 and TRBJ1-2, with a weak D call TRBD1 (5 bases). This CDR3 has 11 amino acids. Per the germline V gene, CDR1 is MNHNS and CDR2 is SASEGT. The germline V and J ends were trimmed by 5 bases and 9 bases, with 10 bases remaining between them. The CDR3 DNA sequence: TGTGCCAGCAGTAGGGGCCGTCGCTACACCTTC. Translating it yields CASSRGRRYTF.

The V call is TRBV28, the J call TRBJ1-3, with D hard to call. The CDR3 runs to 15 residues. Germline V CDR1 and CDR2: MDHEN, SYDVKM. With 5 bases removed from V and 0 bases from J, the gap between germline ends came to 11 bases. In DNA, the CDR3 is TGTGCCAGCAGTGCAGGACTGTTCTCTGGAAACACCATATATTTT. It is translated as CASSAGLFSGNTIYF.

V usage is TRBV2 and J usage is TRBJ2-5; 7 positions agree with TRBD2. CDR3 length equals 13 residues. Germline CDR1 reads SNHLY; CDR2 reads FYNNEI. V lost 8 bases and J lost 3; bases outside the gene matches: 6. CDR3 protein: CASLGGGKETQYF. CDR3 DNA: TGTGCCAGCCTCGGGGGAGGGAAAGAGACCCAGTACTTC.

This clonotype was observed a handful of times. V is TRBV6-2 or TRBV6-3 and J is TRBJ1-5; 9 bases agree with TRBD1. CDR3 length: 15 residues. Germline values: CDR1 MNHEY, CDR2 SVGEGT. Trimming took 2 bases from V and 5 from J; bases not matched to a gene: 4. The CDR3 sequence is CASSYRQGDDQPQHF. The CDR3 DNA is TGTGCCAGCAGTTACCGACAGGGGGACGATCAGCCCCAGCATTTT.

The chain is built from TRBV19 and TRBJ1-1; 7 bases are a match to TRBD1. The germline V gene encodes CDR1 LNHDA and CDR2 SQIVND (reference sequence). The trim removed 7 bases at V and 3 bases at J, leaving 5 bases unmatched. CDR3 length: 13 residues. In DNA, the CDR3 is TGTGCCAGTAAGAACAGGGGAGACACTGAAGCTTTCTTT. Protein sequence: CASKNRGDTEAFF.